A single sample is the source of the 32 T cell receptor beta chains below, sequenced in a study of T cell changes during pregnancy in multiple sclerosis. Sequencing used immunoSEQ multiplex PCR; TCRdb keeps in-frame clones, though not all of them. Among tens of thousands of clones listed, about nine tenths were seen once. Sequenced material: peripheral blood, taken in the third trimester of pregnancy. Every receptor here comes from a female donor with multiple sclerosis, enrolled in a pregnancy study.

The table lists this clone with a count of one. This rearrangement joins TRBV30 to TRBJ2-4; TRBD1 matches at 9 bases. J lost 8 bases, V lost 2 bases, and 13 bases had no gene match. The CDR3 is 16 amino acids. Germline V gives CDR1 GTSNPN, CDR2 SVGIG (reference sequence). CDR3 amino acids: CAWSFTTGGSRDIQYF. In DNA form, the CDR3 reads TGTGCCTGGAGTTTTACCACAGGGGGCTCGAGGGACATTCAGTACTTC. Full variable domain (outside the CDR3, taken from reference TRBV30 and TRBJ2-4): SQTIHQWPATLVQPVGSPLSLECTVEGTSNPNLYWYRQAAGRGLQLLFYSVGIGQISSEVPQNLSASRPQDRQFILSSKKLLLSDSGFYLCAWSFTTGGSRDIQYFGAGTRLSVL.

The chain has TRBV5-1 and TRBJ2-7; 11 bases line up with TRBD2. The CDR3 length is 15 residues. Germline V gene data show CDR1 as SGHRS and CDR2 as YFSETQ. The V and J ends lost 1 base and 4 bases, in that order; junction bases with no gene match: 4. The DNA for the CDR3 is TGCGCCAGCAGCTTGACTAGCGGGAGTCCGTACGAGCAGTACTTC. The encoded protein is CASSLTSGSPYEQYF.

This chain links TRBV5-4 with TRBJ1-2, with 9 positions matching TRBD1. The CDR3 extends over 18 amino acids. The germline V gene has CDR1 SGHNT and CDR2 YYREEE (reference sequence). V shed 4 bases and J 2 bases; nucleotides not matched to a gene: 15. The CDR3 DNA follows: TGTGCCAGCAGCCTTGGTTCTGACAGGGGGAGGGGGAACTATGGCTACACCTTC. Translating gives CASSLGSDRGRGNYGYTF.

Worth noting for this clone: Mismatch with germline at one junction end may stem from a read error. V and J are TRBV5-5 and TRBJ2-7; 8 positions agree with TRBD1. CDR3 length equals 14 residues. Germline CDR1 and CDR2: SGHKS and YYEKEE (reference sequence). This CDR3 is CASSLSGQGFLMDF. The CDR3 DNA reads TGTGCCAGCAGCTTGTCAGGACAGGGTTTCCTCATGGACTTC.

This chain links TRBV5-1 with TRBJ2-1, with 8 bases fitting TRBD2. Trimming removed 4 bases from V and 0 bases from J; junction bases left unmatched: 3. Germline V gene data show CDR1 as SGHRS and CDR2 as YFSETQ. The CDR3 has 15 residues. The CDR3 protein is CASSPSGSSYNEQFF. The CDR3 DNA reads as TGCGCCAGCAGCCCGAGCGGGAGCTCCTACAATGAGCAGTTCTTC.

J is TRBJ2-5 and V is TRBV9; the match to TRBD2 covers 15 bases. V shed 4 bases and J 6 bases; nucleotides not matched to a gene: 7. The CDR3 loop spans 16 amino acids. In germline, CDR1 is SGDLS, CDR2 YYNGEE. The CDR3 region has the DNA TGTGCCAGCAGCCCACCGGGACTAGCGGGAGGAAAGACCCAGTACTTC. Translation: CASSPPGLAGGKTQYF.

For this clone: Other DNA variants within this sample encode the same CDR3. This chain uses TRBV2 with TRBJ1-5; a possible D gene is TRBD1 (5 bases). The CDR3 sequence is 14 residues long. The germline V gene has CDR1 SNHLY and CDR2 FYNNEI. V shed 3 bases and J shed 7 bases, with 13 bases lying between them. The CDR3 loop is CASSDRGNGQPQHF. The CDR3 nucleotides are TGTGCCAGCAGTGACCGGGGGAATGGACAGCCCCAGCATTTT.

The chain employs TRBV29-1 and TRBJ2-2, with TRBD2 identical over 7 bases. The germline gives CDR1 SQVTM, CDR2 ANQGSEA. With 5 bases clipped from V and 1 base from J, the junction kept 4 bases outside the gene matches. This CDR3 is built from 14 residues. The CDR3 DNA reads TGCAGCGTTTTGGTAGCGGGGAACACCGGGGAGCTGTTTTTT. Translating it yields CSVLVAGNTGELFF.

This clone was seen only once. The chain links TRBV5-7 to TRBJ1-4; TRBD1 matches 9 bases. TRBV5-7 is labeled an ORF, and its function is uncertain. The CDR3 runs to 17 residues. V shed 2 bases and J 6 bases; nucleotides not matched to a gene: 11. In DNA, the CDR3 is TGTGCCAGCAGCTTCTCTGGGACAGGGTATAAGGATGAAAAACTGTTTTTT. Translating gives CASSFSGTGYKDEKLFF.

The chain is built from TRBV11-2 and TRBJ1-1, with D perhaps matching TRBD1 (5 bases). CDR1 and CDR2 from the germline V gene are SGHAT and FQNNGV. The V end lost 5 bases, the J end lost 5 bases, and 12 bases lay between the germline ends. The length of the CDR3 is 13 residues. For the CDR3, the DNA is TGTGCCAGCAGCCTTAATCAGGGAACTGAAGCTTTCTTT. Translating gives CASSLNQGTEAFF.

The chain recombines TRBV5-1 with TRBJ1-3; D is unresolved. CDR1 is SGHRS and CDR2 is YFSETQ in the germline V gene. V was pared by 2 bases and J by 1 base, with 7 bases between. The CDR3 covers 14 residues. The DNA of the CDR3 is TGCGCCAGCAGCTTTGAGGCTTCTGGAAACACCATATATTTT. Encoded protein: CASSFEASGNTIYF.

The chain carries TRBV7-2 and TRBJ1-5, with D perhaps matching TRBD1 (6 bases). CDR3 length: 16 amino acids. V lost 1 base and J lost 6, with 16 bases in between. The germline V gene has CDR1 SGHTA and CDR2 FQGNSA. The CDR3 DNA follows: TGTGCCAGCAGCTTAGAAGGTGACAGGCGAGGTCAGCCCCAGCATTTT. This codes for CASSLEGDRRGQPQHF.

V usage is TRBV19 and J usage is TRBJ2-1; no firm D call. The V gene lost 9 bases and the J gene lost 6 bases, with 15 bases spanning the gap. CDR3 size: 13 residues. Germline V gene data show CDR1 as LNHDA and CDR2 as SQIVND (reference sequence). The CDR3 region is CASSTTRSNEQFF. The CDR3 coding sequence is TGTGCCAGCTCTACTACAAGGAGCAATGAGCAGTTCTTC.

This chain uses TRBV19 with TRBJ1-1; 10 nucleotides agree with TRBD1. This CDR3 contains 15 residues. Germline lookup yields CDR1 LNHDA and CDR2 SQIVND (reference sequence). V lost 6 bases to trimming and J lost 8 bases; unmatched junction nucleotides: 12. CDR3 amino acids: CASSRPDRGTREAFF. The CDR3 nucleotides read TGTGCCAGTAGCCGCCCGGACAGGGGGACAAGAGAAGCTTTCTTT.

The J gene is TRBJ2-1, the V gene TRBV13; 10 bases are a match to TRBD2. Per the germline V gene, CDR1 is PRHDT and CDR2 is FYEKMQ (reference sequence). Trimming took 5 bases from V and 7 from J; bases not matched to a gene: 11. This CDR3 comprises 16 residues. For the CDR3, the DNA is TGTGCCAGCAGCCCGGAGAGCGGGGGGGCGGGAAATGAGCAGTTCTTC. This translates into CASSPESGGAGNEQFF.

The chain recombines TRBV4-1 with TRBJ2-7; 9 bases are a match to TRBD1. The V gene end was trimmed by 3 bases and the J gene end by 0 bases; junction bases not matched to a gene: 6. Germline loops: CDR1 MGHRA, CDR2 YSYEKL. This CDR3 has 16 residues. CDR3 residues: CASSQSGQGTSYEQYF. DNA of the CDR3: TGCGCCAGCAGCCAGTCCGGACAGGGGACCTCCTACGAGCAGTACTTC.

This clone has only a few counts. The chain joins TRBV30 to TRBJ1-5; D might be TRBD1 (5 bases). CDR1 and CDR2 (germline): GTSNPN, SVGIG (reference sequence). This CDR3 is built from 12 residues. V lost 1 base and J 4 bases, leaving 5 bases between the germline ends. CDR3 DNA: TGTGCCTGGAGTGAGGGGAATCAGCCCCAGCATTTT. Translating gives CAWSEGNQPQHF.

This rearrangement joins TRBV25-1 to TRBJ2-1; 8 bases agree with TRBD2. Trimming at V came to 0 bases and at J to 7 bases, leaving 8 bases not matched to a gene. CDR1 is MGHDK and CDR2 is SYGVNS in the germline V gene. This CDR3 contains 16 residues. CDR3 DNA: TGTGCCAGCAGTGAATATAAGGGACTAGGGGATAATGAGCAGTTCTTC. Its translation: CASSEYKGLGDNEQFF.

This chain connects TRBV7-9 to TRBJ1-1; 8 nucleotides match TRBD1. The CDR3 totals 14 residues. CDR1 and CDR2 (germline): SEHNR, FQNEAQ (reference sequence). V gave up 7 bases and J gave up 5 bases; unmatched junction bases: 9. In DNA, the CDR3 is TGTGCCAGCACGCAACCCCAGGGGGCGACTGAAGCTTTCTTT. This translates into CASTQPQGATEAFF. Filled out from reference TRBV7-9 and TRBJ1-1, the complete variable domain reads DTGVSQNPRHKITKRGQNVTFRCDPISEHNRLYWYRQTLGQGPEFLTYFQNEAQLEKSRLLSDRFSAERPKGSFSTLEIQRTEQGDSAMYLCASTQPQGATEAFFGQGTRLTVV.

V gene TRBV27 combines with J gene TRBJ1-1, with 9 bases aligning to TRBD1. CDR1 MNHEY and CDR2 SMNVEV come from the germline V gene (reference sequence). This CDR3 is built from 14 residues. V lost 4 bases, J lost 2 bases, and 2 bases stayed unmatched. Here the CDR3 reads CASSWGQGNTEAFF. CDR3 DNA sequence: TGTGCCAGCAGTTGGGGACAGGGAAACACTGAAGCTTTCTTT.

V usage is TRBV18 and J usage is TRBJ2-2, with D perhaps matching TRBD1 (6 bases). V was pared by 6 bases and J by 0 bases, with 14 bases between. CDR3 size: 16 residues. Germline CDR1 and CDR2: KGHSH and LQKENI. The CDR3 DNA reads TGTGCCAGCTCCCGCAGGGGAAACTCGAACACCGGGGAGCTGTTTTTT. This translates into CASSRRGNSNTGELFF.

Here the CDR3 DNA reads TGTGCCATCAGCACCGGGACAGGGCTTTCACCCCTCCACTTT. It specifies CAISTGTGLSPLHF. The chain is built from TRBV10-3 and TRBJ1-6, with 9 bases identical to TRBD1. This CDR3 spans 14 amino acids. Germline CDR1 is ENHRY and CDR2 is SYGVKD. The J segment lost 9 bases and the V segment lost 6 bases, leaving 6 bases of the junction unmatched.

This chain links TRBV7-8 with TRBJ1-1; 12 nucleotides match TRBD1. The CDR3 spans 17 residues. Germline V gives CDR1 SGHVS, CDR2 FQNEAQ. Losses at the gene ends were 6 bases for V and 0 bases for J; bases not matched to a gene: 8. This CDR3 reads CASRRGTGGVMNTEAFF. CDR3 nucleotide sequence: TGTGCCAGCAGACGCGGGACAGGGGGCGTCATGAACACTGAAGCTTTCTTT.

V and J are TRBV5-6 and TRBJ2-1; 8 nucleotides align to TRBD2. CDR1 is SGHDT, CDR2 YYEEEE, per germline. Germline trimming cut 1 base from V and 8 bases from J; bases unmatched to any gene: 8. The CDR3 has 15 amino acids. The CDR3 DNA sequence: TGTGCCAGCAGCTTGCGGAGCGGGAGATTCGATGAGCAGTTCTTC. Encoded protein: CASSLRSGRFDEQFF.

This clone was seen only once. V and J are TRBV7-2 and TRBJ1-1; D is uncertain. CDR3 length: 14 amino acids. CDR1 is SGHTA, CDR2 FQGNSA, per germline. V was trimmed by 1 base and J by 5 bases, leaving 11 bases between them. The DNA of the CDR3 is TGTGCCAGCAGCTTAGTGGGAGGGTATACTGAAGCTTTCTTT. It codes for CASSLVGGYTEAFF.

The sample holds one count of this clone. V and J are TRBV27 and TRBJ1-5, with 7 bases that match TRBD1. The germline gives CDR1 MNHEY, CDR2 SMNVEV (reference sequence). The CDR3 totals 16 residues. Trimming took 4 bases from V and 0 from J; bases not matched to a gene: 6. The CDR3 spells CASSSRYRGSNQPQHF. The CDR3 DNA sequence: TGTGCCAGCAGTTCTCGATACAGGGGTAGCAATCAGCCCCAGCATTTT.

In its sample, this clone was seen a few times. The chain joins TRBV7-2 to TRBJ1-2; D unresolved. The CDR3 totals 13 residues. Trimming took off 5 bases at V and 2 bases at J, with 9 bases between the two ends. Germline V gene data show CDR1 as SGHTA and CDR2 as FQGNSA. The CDR3 DNA is TGTGCCAGCAGCCCTCCTAGGAACTATGGCTACACCTTC. The encoded protein is CASSPPRNYGYTF. Together with reference TRBV7-2 and TRBJ1-2, the CDR3 gives the full variable domain: GAGVSQSPSNKVTEKGKDVELRCDPISGHTALYWYRQSLGQGLEFLIYFQGNSAPDKSGLPSDRFSAERTGGSVSTLTIQRTQQEDSAVYLCASSPPRNYGYTFGSGTRLTVV.

V usage is TRBV18 and J usage is TRBJ1-1; D might be TRBD1 (5 bases). This CDR3 is built from 14 residues. Per germline, CDR1 KGHSH and CDR2 LQKENI. V dropped 0 bases and J dropped 7 bases, with 12 bases sitting between them. The DNA of the CDR3 is TGTGCCAGCTCACCACCGGGGGGACCGAATGAAGCTTTCTTT. Protein: CASSPPGGPNEAFF.

V usage is TRBV6-4 and J usage is TRBJ1-4; 7 bases line up with TRBD1. CDR3 length equals 15 residues. V dropped 6 bases and J dropped 8; count of bases not matched to a gene: 12. CDR1 and CDR2 from the germline V gene are MRHNA and SNTAGT. Here the CDR3 reads CASSAFGQGGEKLFF. The CDR3 region has the DNA TGTGCCAGCAGCGCCTTTGGGCAGGGGGGCGAAAAACTGTTTTTT.

The chain is built from TRBV6-5 and TRBJ2-7, with 9 positions matching TRBD1. Unmatched junction bases numbered 3, after V lost 2 bases and J lost 7 bases. Germline CDR1 MNHEY, CDR2 SVGAGI. This CDR3 has 13 amino acids. The CDR3 protein is CASSYGTGREQYF. The CDR3 nucleotides read TGTGCCAGCAGTTACGGGACAGGGAGGGAGCAGTACTTC.

V is TRBV4-1 and J is TRBJ2-2; a possible D gene is TRBD1 (6 bases). Germline assignment: CDR1 MGHRA and CDR2 YSYEKL. The CDR3 extends over 16 amino acids. V lost 4 bases to trimming and J lost 2 bases, with 14 bases between them. The CDR3 coding sequence is TGCGCCAGCAGCCGACCGGACAGCCAAAACACCGGGGAGCTGTTTTTT. It specifies CASSRPDSQNTGELFF.

The V and J genes are TRBV4-3 and TRBJ2-3, with a possible D match to TRBD2 (7 bases). The CDR3 loop spans 16 amino acids. Trimming pared 0 bases from V and 6 bases from J, leaving 16 bases between. The germline CDR1 and CDR2 sequences are LGHNA and YSLEER. CDR3 in amino acids: CASSQDLLGGDDTQYF. The CDR3, as DNA: TGCGCCAGCAGCCAAGATCTGCTAGGGGGGGATGATACGCAGTATTTT.